This T cell receptor (beta chain) was found in a study of T-cell memory formation after mild COVID-19. Study outcomes and limitations: Cross-reactive memory appears to have joined, as suggested by some responding clones showing up in pre-infection memory.

Germline V gives CDR1 DFQATT, CDR2 SNEGSKA (reference sequence). The CDR3 totals 13 residues. V lost 3 bases and J lost 6; bases outside the gene matches: 5. TCR alpha and TCR beta cDNA libraries carrying sample barcodes and UMIs were produced by 5'RACE using constant-segment primers. From the 5' RACE reads, TCRdb called clonotypes with MiXCR, one entry per CDR3 protein. Among more than 80,000 distinct CDR3 sequences listed, about 15% were seen once. Many counts were recorded for this clonotype. Its matching antigen is unknown. The receptor was derived from an adult woman who had mild COVID-19 (a few samples of this study predate the infection). Cell type and time point are not known. The rearrangement joins TRBV20-1 to TRBJ2-7; TRBD1 matches 10 bases. Material: PBMCs or a T cell subset sorted from them (not recorded which). The CDR3 DNA sequence: TGCAGTGCTAGTCAGGGGGACAGGGGCGAGCAGTACTTC. It is translated as CSASQGDRGEQYF.